These 23 T cell receptor beta chains were all obtained from the same sample, sequenced in a study of beta chain features in type 1 diabetes. The study, taken as a whole, reports: Researchers report that Type 1 diabetes patients had moderately but significantly shorter TCRB CDR3s across all four CD4+ subsets.

Their specific antigens are unknown. Since all of the isolated RNA was reverse transcribed, expressed TCRB transcripts were what got sequenced. Sequencing used immunoSEQ multiplex PCR; TCRdb keeps in-frame clones, though not all of them. The table records hundreds of thousands of clones, 11% to 15% of them present only once. Sample: naive CD4+ T cells from blood. The receptors come from a man aged 18 to 29 with type 1 diabetes.

The sample holds a few counts of this clone. The chain joins TRBV27 to TRBJ2-2; 8 bases are shared with TRBD1. CDR3 length: 15 residues. From germline, CDR1 is MNHEY and CDR2 SMNVEV (reference sequence). V dropped 5 bases and J dropped 4; count of bases not matched to a gene: 6. Here the CDR3 reads CASSVQGAGTGELFF. As DNA, the CDR3 is TGTGCCAGCAGTGTCCAGGGGGCGGGCACCGGGGAGCTGTTTTTT.

This clone appeared a few times. The chain joins TRBV21-1 to TRBJ2-7; the D call TRBD1 from the table was never checked on the DNA. TRBV21-1 is tagged as a pseudogene. This CDR3 contains 15 residues. The chain's CDR3 is CASSKGDIELYEQYF. In DNA, the CDR3 is TGTGCCAGCAGCAAAGGAGACATAGAACTCTACGAGCAGTACTTC.

This clone was seen a few times. The chain combines TRBV19 with TRBJ2-3; 7 bases are shared with TRBD1. Germline CDR1 reads LNHDA; CDR2 reads SQIVND (reference sequence). Trimming removed 3 bases from V and 4 bases from J; junction bases left unmatched: 4. The CDR3 has 14 residues. The CDR3 spells CASSMDRNPDTQYF. CDR3 in DNA: TGTGCCAGTAGTATGGACAGGAACCCAGATACGCAGTATTTT. Using reference TRBV19 and TRBJ2-3 for the parts outside the CDR3, the full variable domain is DGGITQSPKYLFRKEGQNVTLSCEQNLNHDAMYWYRQDPGQGLRLIYYSQIVNDFQKGDIAEGYSVSREKKESFPLTVTSAQKNPTAFYLCASSMDRNPDTQYFGPGTRLTVL.

The sample holds a few counts of this clone. The chain links TRBV7-9 to TRBJ1-5, with D unclear. Germline CDR1 SEHNR, CDR2 FQNEAQ (reference sequence). Trimming shortened V by 7 bases and J by 6 bases, and 16 bases separated the two germline ends. The CDR3 is 14 amino acids. CDR3 region: CASTSYGDSQPQHF. CDR3 DNA sequence: TGTGCCAGCACCTCTTACGGGGATAGTCAGCCCCAGCATTTT.

J is TRBJ1-5 and V is TRBV9; 7 bases match TRBD1. The germline CDR1 and CDR2 sequences are SGDLS and YYNGEE. The CDR3 has 15 amino acids. The J segment lost 6 bases and the V segment lost 4 bases, leaving 10 bases of the junction unmatched. CDR3 residues: CASSRDREGPQPQHF. CDR3 coding DNA: TGTGCCAGCAGCAGAGACAGGGAGGGTCCTCAGCCCCAGCATTTT.

V and J are TRBV7-9 and TRBJ2-5; D is perhaps TRBD2 (6 bases). This CDR3 comprises 14 residues. The germline V gene encodes CDR1 SEHNR and CDR2 FQNEAQ (reference sequence). Trimming took 5 bases from V and 1 from J, leaving 11 bases between them. CDR3 region: CASSPRDSQETQYF. The CDR3 DNA follows: TGTGCCAGCAGCCCCAGGGACTCCCAAGAGACCCAGTACTTC. Variable domain in full (rest from reference TRBV7-9 and TRBJ2-5): DTGVSQNPRHKITKRGQNVTFRCDPISEHNRLYWYRQTLGQGPEFLTYFQNEAQLEKSRLLSDRFSAERPKGSFSTLEIQRTEQGDSAMYLCASSPRDSQETQYFGPGTRLLVL.

The rearrangement links TRBV18 to TRBJ2-1; tentative D call: TRBD1 (5 bases). Trimming cost V 3 bases and J 4 bases, with 13 bases left between them. This CDR3 spans 15 amino acids. CDR1 and CDR2 (germline): KGHSH, LQKENI. In DNA, the CDR3 is TGTGCCAGCTCACCGGGAACTGGGGCATACAATGAGCAGTTCTTC. It yields the protein CASSPGTGAYNEQFF. Full variable domain (outside the CDR3, taken from reference TRBV18 and TRBJ2-1): NAGVMQNPRHLVRRRGQEARLRCSPMKGHSHVYWYRQLPEEGLKFMVYLQKENIIDESGMPKERFSAEFPKEGPSILRIQQVVRGDSAAYFCASSPGTGAYNEQFFGPGTRLTVL.

This clone was seen a few times. The rearrangement links TRBV30 to TRBJ2-5; possibly TRBD2 for D (7 bases). CDR3 length: 14 residues. V lost 5 bases and J lost 2, with 15 bases in between. Germline-derived CDR1 and CDR2 are GTSNPN and SVGIG (reference sequence). Written as DNA, the CDR3 is TGTGCCTGGGCCTTGGGGGGGCTTCAAGAGACCCAGTACTTC. It specifies CAWALGGLQETQYF.

The V gene is TRBV29-1, the J gene TRBJ2-5, with 9 bases that match TRBD2. The CDR3 has 15 amino acids. Looked up from germline, CDR1 is SQVTM and CDR2 is ANQGSEA. Losses at the gene ends were 4 bases for V and 11 bases for J; bases not matched to a gene: 17. The CDR3 coding sequence is TGCAGCGTTGTCTGGCGGGAGGGCCTAATGAATGAGCAGTACTTC. Its protein product is CSVVWREGLMNEQYF.

The gene calls are TRBV4-1 and TRBJ2-2; TRBD1 aligns across 7 bases. This CDR3 comprises 15 residues. The V gene end was trimmed by 0 bases and the J gene end by 4 bases; junction bases not matched to a gene: 2. In germline, CDR1 is MGHRA, CDR2 YSYEKL. CDR3: CASSQEGQSTGELFF. In nucleotides, the CDR3 is TGCGCCAGCAGCCAAGAGGGACAGAGCACCGGGGAGCTGTTTTTT.

This chain uses TRBV5-1 with TRBJ1-2; no definite D call. This CDR3 is built from 14 residues. V shed 2 bases and J shed 8 bases, with 16 bases lying between them. The germline V gene encodes CDR1 SGHRS and CDR2 YFSETQ. CDR3 protein: CASSLSSALGGYTF. The CDR3 region has the DNA TGCGCCAGCAGCTTATCATCCGCTCTAGGGGGCTACACCTTC.

CDR3 in DNA: TGTGCCAGCGGATCCACCCAGCTAAAGCAGTTCTTC. Translated, it gives CASGSTQLKQFF. The rearrangement joins TRBV7-9 to TRBJ2-1, with D hard to call. Germline CDR1 and CDR2: SEHNR and FQNEAQ (reference sequence). Deletions cut 8 bases from V and 11 bases from J, with 16 bases between. The CDR3 runs 12 residues.

This clone was counted between two and nine times. The J gene is TRBJ2-3, the V gene TRBV27; D possibly matches TRBD1 or TRBD2 (6 bases each). Trimming left V 3 bases short and J 9 bases short, with 7 bases between. This CDR3 is 11 amino acids long. Germline V lookup: CDR1 MNHEY, CDR2 SMNVEV (reference sequence). The CDR3, as DNA: TGTGCCAGCAGTTTCGGGGGCACGCAGTATTTT. It specifies CASSFGGTQYF.

The rearrangement links TRBV6-5 to TRBJ1-3; D is unresolved. The CDR3 is 16 residues long. Germline V gene data show CDR1 as MNHEY and CDR2 as SVGAGI. Deletions cut 0 bases from V and 0 bases from J, with 9 bases between. The CDR3, as DNA: TGTGCCAGCAGTTACTCCGGTACTCACTCTGGAAACACCATATATTTT. It yields the protein CASSYSGTHSGNTIYF.

This chain connects TRBV2 to TRBJ1-1, with 9 bases lining up with TRBD1. The CDR3 is made up of 14 amino acids. V dropped 6 bases and J dropped 4; count of bases not matched to a gene: 6. CDR1 and CDR2 (germline): SNHLY, FYNNEI. For the CDR3, the DNA is TGTGCCAGCAGAACAGGGGGCGCGAGCACTGAAGCTTTCTTT. Translated: CASRTGGASTEAFF.

This clone has more than one count but fewer than ten. The V and J genes are TRBV18 and TRBJ2-1; D is undetermined. Germline V gene sequence: CDR1 KGHSH, CDR2 LQKENI. Between the trimmed V and J ends, which lost 3 bases and 3 bases, there was a span of 18 bases. CDR3 length: 17 amino acids. CDR3 protein: CASSPSPISYRYNEQFF. The CDR3 nucleotides are TGTGCCAGCTCACCGTCGCCCATTTCTTACCGCTACAATGAGCAGTTCTTC.

This clone was found a few times. V is TRBV7-2 and J is TRBJ2-7; 8 nucleotides agree with TRBD2. The germline gives CDR1 SGHTA, CDR2 FQGNSA. The junction had 14 bases not matched to a gene; V was cut back by 3 bases and J by 4 bases. The CDR3 extends over 17 amino acids. The CDR3 bases are TGTGCCAGCAGCTTCCTCCGGGGGACTAGAGAAATTTACGAGCAGTACTTC. Translation: CASSFLRGTREIYEQYF.

This clone was seen a handful of times. J is TRBJ1-1 and V is TRBV7-2; D possibly corresponds to TRBD1 (5 bases). Germline CDR1 and CDR2: SGHTA and FQGNSA. V dropped 5 bases and J dropped 7 bases, with 8 bases sitting between them. CDR3 length: 11 residues. CDR3 DNA: TGTGCCAGCAGCCGGGACGGTGAAGCTTTCTTT. Amino acid sequence: CASSRDGEAFF.

This clone was detected only a few times. This sample also contains other DNA sequences that code for the same CDR3. This sequence joins TRBV5-1 and TRBJ2-7; D gene ambiguous. Trimming shortened V by 0 bases and J by 0 bases, and 7 bases separated the two germline ends. CDR1 is SGHRS, CDR2 YFSETQ, per germline. The CDR3 has 14 amino acids. CDR3 bases: TGCGCCAGCAGCTTGGGGCACTCCTCCTACGAGCAGTACTTC. This sequence encodes CASSLGHSSYEQYF.

The chain uses TRBV9 and TRBJ2-3, with 8 nucleotides matching TRBD1. The germline V gene has CDR1 SGDLS and CDR2 YYNGEE. CDR3 size: 15 residues. V shed 3 bases, J shed 3 bases, and the junction held 6 bases outside the gene matches. CDR3 nucleotide sequence: TGTGCCAGCAGCGCTCCAGGGGGCAGGACAGATACGCAGTATTTT. Residues: CASSAPGGRTDTQYF. Full variable domain (outside the CDR3, taken from reference TRBV9 and TRBJ2-3): DSGVTQTPKHLITATGQRVTLRCSPRSGDLSVYWYQQSLDQGLQFLIQYYNGEERAKGNILERFSAQQFPDLHSELNLSSLELGDSALYFCASSAPGGRTDTQYFGPGTRLTVL.

This chain connects TRBV7-9 to TRBJ2-5; D call uncertain. Germline V gene data show CDR1 as SEHNR and CDR2 as FQNEAQ (reference sequence). The CDR3 is 15 residues long. Between the trimmed V and J ends, which lost 4 bases and 5 bases, there was a span of 17 bases. In DNA form, the CDR3 reads TGTGCCAGCAGCTCTAACGTAGGTGCCTGGGAGACCCAGTACTTC. Protein: CASSSNVGAWETQYF.

The chain carries TRBV18 and TRBJ2-3; tentatively, D is TRBD1 or TRBD2 (6 bases each). V was pared by 1 base and J by 3 bases, with 20 bases between. CDR1 and CDR2 from the germline V gene are KGHSH and LQKENI. The CDR3 runs 18 residues. This CDR3 is CASSPRSRVGGRTDTQYF. The CDR3, as DNA: TGTGCCAGCTCACCACGATCTCGCGTAGGGGGGAGGACAGATACGCAGTATTTT.

This clone was detected a few times. This chain connects TRBV5-1 to TRBJ2-7; TRBD2 might be the D (6 bases). The CDR3 is 14 residues long. Trimming stripped 1 base from V and 7 bases from J, with 15 bases between. Germline-derived CDR1 and CDR2 are SGHRS and YFSETQ. CDR3 loop: CASSLFPGAEEQYF. The CDR3 bases are TGCGCCAGCAGCTTGTTTCCGGGAGCAGAAGAGCAGTACTTC.